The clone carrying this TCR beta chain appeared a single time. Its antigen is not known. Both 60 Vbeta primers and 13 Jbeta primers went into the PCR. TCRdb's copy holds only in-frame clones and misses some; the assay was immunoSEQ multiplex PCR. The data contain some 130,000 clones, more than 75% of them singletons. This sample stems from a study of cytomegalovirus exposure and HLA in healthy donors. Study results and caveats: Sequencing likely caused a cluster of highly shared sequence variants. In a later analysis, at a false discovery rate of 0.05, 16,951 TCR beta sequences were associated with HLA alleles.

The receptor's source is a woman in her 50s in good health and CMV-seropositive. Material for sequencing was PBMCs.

In DNA, the CDR3 is TGCGCCAGCAGCTCCCAGGGAGGGGGTTTGAACACTGAAGCTTTCTTT. Its protein product is CASSSQGGGLNTEAFF. J is TRBJ1-1 and V is TRBV5-1; TRBD1 is a possible D gene (6 bases). The CDR3 totals 16 residues. The V gene's germline CDR1 is SGHRS and CDR2 YFSETQ. The V end lost 3 bases, the J end lost 0 bases, and 15 bases lay between the germline ends.